This is a list of T cell receptor beta chains from one sample in a study of blood T cell repertoires in COVID-19. Repertoires were generated with immunoSEQ multiplex PCR, while TCRdb's copy carries only in-frame clones and drops some. This table has some 43,000 clones, about four fifths appearing once. The specimen was peripheral blood. The source of these receptors is a man aged 35-49 years with active or convalescent COVID-19. The CDR3 runs from the conserved cysteine through the conserved F or W. Each record gives: V gene, clone size, J gene, D gene, CDR3 protein, CDR3 DNA. A D gene is named only where the DNA matches it firmly. Size is stated for part of the rows, as once, few or many counts, or as a class when the clone is expanded.

TRBV23-1	NA	TRBJ2-1	TRBD1	CASSQLRQGGNGASSYNEQFF	TGCGCCAGCAGTCAACTCCGACAGGGGGGAAACGGGGCTAGCTCCTACAATGAGCAGTTCTTC
TRBV5-1	few	TRBJ1-2	TRBD1	CASSYGQDGYTF	TGCGCCAGCAGCTACGGACAGGATGGCTACACCTTC
TRBV10-3	NA	TRBJ2-5	TRBD1	CAISTGQGNSETQYF	TGTGCCATCAGTACTGGACAGGGGAATTCAGAGACCCAGTACTTC
TRBV30	NA	TRBJ2-1	TRBD2	CAWSVMRSGGAKNEQFF	TGTGCCTGGAGTGTAATGCGAAGCGGGGGGGCTAAAAATGAGCAGTTCTTC
TRBV3-1/TRBV3-2	few	TRBJ1-1	TRBD1	CASSLRHTGGNTEAFF	TGTGCCAGCAGCCTACGACACACAGGGGGGAACACTGAAGCTTTCTTT
TRBV5-6	NA	TRBJ1-2	NA	CASSPPGPTLGGTNYGYTF	TGTGCCAGCAGCCCCCCGGGACCCACGCTGGGGGGAACTAACTATGGCTACACCTTC
TRBV11-2	NA	TRBJ2-7	NA	CASSLELVPYEQYF	TGTGCCAGCAGCTTAGAACTAGTCCCCTACGAGCAGTACTTC
TRBV9	medium-sized	TRBJ2-3	NA	CASSPGGGAADTQYF	TGTGCCAGCAGCCCCGGTGGAGGGGCGGCAGATACGCAGTATTTT
TRBV24-1	once	TRBJ1-1	NA	CATSELMEGTEAFF	TGTGCCACCAGTGAATTGATGGAGGGCACTGAAGCTTTCTTT
TRBV7-9	NA	TRBJ1-6	TRBD1	CASSLGTGYSPLHF	TGTGCCAGCAGCTTAGGGACAGGTTACTCACCCCTCCACTTT
TRBV19	few	TRBJ2-3	TRBD2	CASSMAGGVDTQYF	TGTGCCAGTAGTATGGCGGGGGGGGTAGATACGCAGTATTTT
TRBV3-1/TRBV3-2	NA	TRBJ1-3	NA	CASSQSGGGRNTIYF	TGTGCCAGCAGCCAATCGGGGGGCGGGAGAAACACCATATATTTT
TRBV5-4	NA	TRBJ1-1	NA	CASSLEDNRQAFF	TGTGCCAGCAGCTTGGAGGACAATAGACAAGCTTTCTTT
TRBV4-1	NA	TRBJ2-7	TRBD2	CASSQGRGTSGMNPPYEQYF	TGCGCCAGCAGCCAAGGACGTGGAACTAGCGGGATGAATCCTCCCTACGAGCAGTACTTC
TRBV10-3	NA	TRBJ1-2	NA	CAISDGRLGIESNGYTF	TGTGCCATCAGTGATGGCAGGCTTGGCATTGAAAGTAACGGCTACACCTTC
TRBV2	once	TRBJ2-7	NA	CASNGQGRSYEQYF	TGTGCCAGCAACGGGCAGGGAAGGTCCTACGAGCAGTACTTC
TRBV19	once	TRBJ1-1	NA	CASSLGRGGTEAFF	TGTGCCAGTAGTCTCGGCCGGGGGGGCACTGAAGCTTTCTTT
TRBV20-1	NA	TRBJ1-1	NA	CSASMGGNTEAFF	TGCAGTGCTAGTATGGGGGGGAACACTGAAGCTTTCTTT
TRBV2	NA	TRBJ2-3	NA	CASRPRGGVTDTQYF	TGTGCCAGCAGACCTCGGGGTGGGGTCACAGATACGCAGTATTTT
TRBV28	NA	TRBJ1-1	TRBD1	CASSLFSKGQDREAFF	TGTGCCAGCAGTTTATTTAGTAAGGGACAGGATCGTGAAGCTTTCTTT
TRBV28	NA	TRBJ1-1	NA	CASTLSTEAFF	TGTGCCAGCACCTTGAGTACTGAAGCTTTCTTT
TRBV27	few	TRBJ2-7	TRBD1	CASSQGTGDGEQYF	TGTGCCAGCAGTCAGGGGACAGGGGATGGCGAGCAGTACTTC